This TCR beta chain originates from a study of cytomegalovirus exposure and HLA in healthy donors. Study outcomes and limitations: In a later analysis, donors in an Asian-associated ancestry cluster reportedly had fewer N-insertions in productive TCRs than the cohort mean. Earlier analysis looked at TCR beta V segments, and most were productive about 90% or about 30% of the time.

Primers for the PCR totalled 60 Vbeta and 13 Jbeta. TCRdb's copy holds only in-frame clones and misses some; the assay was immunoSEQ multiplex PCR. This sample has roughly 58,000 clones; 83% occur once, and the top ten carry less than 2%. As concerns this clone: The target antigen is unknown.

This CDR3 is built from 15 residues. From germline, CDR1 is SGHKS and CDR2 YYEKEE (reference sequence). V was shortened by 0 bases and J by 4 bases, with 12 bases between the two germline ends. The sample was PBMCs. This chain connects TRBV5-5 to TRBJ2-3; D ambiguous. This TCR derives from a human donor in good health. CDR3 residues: CASSLEAFFADTQYF. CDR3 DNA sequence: TGTGCCAGCAGCTTGGAAGCGTTTTTCGCAGATACGCAGTATTTT.